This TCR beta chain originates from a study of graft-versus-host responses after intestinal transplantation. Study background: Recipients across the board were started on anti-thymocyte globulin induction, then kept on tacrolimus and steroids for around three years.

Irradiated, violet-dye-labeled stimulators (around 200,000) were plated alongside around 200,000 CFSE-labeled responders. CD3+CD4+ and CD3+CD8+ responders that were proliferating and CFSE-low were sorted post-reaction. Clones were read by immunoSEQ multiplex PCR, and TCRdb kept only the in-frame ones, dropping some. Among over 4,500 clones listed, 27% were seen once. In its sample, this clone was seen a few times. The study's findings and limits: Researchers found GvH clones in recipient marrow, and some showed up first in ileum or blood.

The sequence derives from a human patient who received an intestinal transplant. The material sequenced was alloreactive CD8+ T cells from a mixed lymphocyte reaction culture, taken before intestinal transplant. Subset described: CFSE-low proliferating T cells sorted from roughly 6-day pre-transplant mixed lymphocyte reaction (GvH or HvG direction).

The CDR3 DNA reads TGTGCCAGCAGCTTATCCGGGGACTCCGACATTCAGTACTTC. It is translated as CASSLSGDSDIQYF. This chain uses TRBV7-9 with TRBJ2-4, with a possible D match to TRBD2 (6 bases). CDR1 is SEHNR, CDR2 FQNEAQ, per germline (reference sequence). This CDR3 region has 14 residues. Trimming pared 2 bases from V and 8 bases from J, leaving 13 bases between.